The next 6 T cell receptor beta chains were all read from a single sample in a study of blood T cells in healthy people across ages. A J-beta primer mix and a sample-barcoded 5' primer were used in a second PCR of about 7 to 12 cycles. In TCRdb, the 5' RACE reads were re-called with MiXCR into one record per CDR3 protein. Here the sample spans around 700,000 distinct CDR3 sequences, around a quarter being singletons. Another study also made use of these data, one on T cells of mothers and their children.

The sample taken for sequencing was blood. The receptor set was obtained from a boy under 18 in good health.

The count of this clonotype is one. The gene calls are TRBV5-1 and TRBJ1-5; possibly TRBD1 for D (5 bases). CDR1 is SGHRS, CDR2 YFSETQ, per germline. This CDR3 comprises 16 residues. Trimming removed 4 bases at V and 2 bases at J, with 16 bases between. Written as DNA, the CDR3 is TGCGCCAGCAGCCCGATTGGGGGAGTCGGCAATCAGCCCCAGCATTTT. Protein: CASSPIGGVGNQPQHF.

V gene TRBV7-9 combines with J gene TRBJ2-1, with D perhaps being TRBD1 or TRBD2 (5 bases each). The germline V gene encodes CDR1 SEHNR and CDR2 FQNEAQ (reference sequence). CDR3 length equals 16 residues. Trimming removed 0 bases at V and 1 base at J, with 10 bases between. The DNA for the CDR3 is TGTGCCAGCAGCTTAGCGAGCAGGGAGTCCTACAATGAGCAGTTCTTC. This encodes CASSLASRESYNEQFF. The whole variable domain, remainder taken from reference TRBV7-9 and TRBJ2-1, is DTGVSQNPRHKITKRGQNVTFRCDPISEHNRLYWYRQTLGQGPEFLTYFQNEAQLEKSRLLSDRFSAERPKGSFSTLEIQRTEQGDSAMYLCASSLASRESYNEQFFGPGTRLTVL.

This sequence joins TRBV5-5 and TRBJ2-7, with D unclear. The CDR3 runs to 14 residues. CDR1 SGHKS and CDR2 YYEKEE come from the germline V gene (reference sequence). Trimming removed 6 bases from V and 2 bases from J, with 15 bases in between. This chain's CDR3 is CASKSRHSTYEQYF. CDR3 bases: TGTGCCAGCAAGTCCCGTCACTCTACCTACGAGCAGTACTTC.

The chain couples TRBV4-1 to TRBJ2-3; D call uncertain. The germline V gene has CDR1 MGHRA and CDR2 YSYEKL. The CDR3 runs to 14 residues. Deletions cut 4 bases from V and 2 bases from J, with 10 bases between. This CDR3 reads CASSPPLDTDTQYF. The CDR3 DNA reads TGCGCCAGCAGCCCACCCCTCGACACAGATACGCAGTATTTT.

J is TRBJ2-5 and V is TRBV29-1, with TRBD2 matching over 8 bases. The CDR3 has 16 amino acids. V was pared by 2 bases and J by 4 bases, with 12 bases of the junction left unmatched. Looked up from germline, CDR1 is SQVTM and CDR2 is ANQGSEA. The CDR3: CSVELRDSGIGETQYF. In nucleotides, the CDR3 is TGCAGCGTTGAATTGCGTGATAGCGGGATCGGAGAGACCCAGTACTTC.

Here the CDR3 reads CASSHSLPGQGAFEQFF. Here the CDR3 DNA reads TGTGCCAGCAGCCATTCACTACCGGGACAGGGGGCGTTTGAGCAGTTCTTC. The chain uses TRBV4-2 and TRBJ2-1; 12 nucleotides align to TRBD1. The J segment lost 9 bases and the V segment lost 3 bases, leaving 12 bases of the junction unmatched. This CDR3 has 17 residues. Germline loops: CDR1 LGHNA, CDR2 YNFKEQ.